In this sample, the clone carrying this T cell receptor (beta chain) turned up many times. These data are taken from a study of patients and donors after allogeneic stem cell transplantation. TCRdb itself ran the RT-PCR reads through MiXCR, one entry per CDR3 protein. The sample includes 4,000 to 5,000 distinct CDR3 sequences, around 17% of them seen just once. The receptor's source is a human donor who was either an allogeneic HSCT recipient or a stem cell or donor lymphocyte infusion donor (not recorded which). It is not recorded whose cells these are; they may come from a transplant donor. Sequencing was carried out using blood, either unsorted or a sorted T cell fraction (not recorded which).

The DNA for the CDR3 is TGTGCCAGCAGCCATTGCGGGATTTATGGCTACACCTTC. Amino acid sequence: CASSHCGIYGYTF. V usage is TRBV12-3 or TRBV12-4 and J usage is TRBJ1-2; D not certain. V lost 6 bases and J lost 5, with 13 bases in between. The CDR3 sequence is 13 residues long.